This T cell receptor beta chain was captured in a study of cytomegalovirus exposure and HLA in healthy donors. Overall study findings and caveats: Researchers reported in a later analysis that common viral pathogens appeared linked to several top clusters. A later analysis, which compared TCR beta chains of equal frequency, found the HLA-associated ones more clonally expanded. The authors later found most CMV-associated TCR beta chains appeared HLA-restricted.

The CDR3 is 12 residues long. V lost 4 bases and J lost 6; bases outside the gene matches: 0. CDR1 and CDR2 (germline): SEHNR, FQNEAQ (reference sequence). A remark on this clone: Its antigen remains unknown.

Healthy bone marrow donors made up the cohort. A multiplex PCR was run with 60 Vbeta primers and 13 Jbeta primers. Here immunoSEQ multiplex PCR was the method, and the copy in TCRdb shows in-frame clones only, minus some. The sample holds about 190,000 clones, roughly 80% seen once. This clonotype originated in a woman aged 25 to 39 in good health and CMV-seropositive. The sample was PBMCs. The rearrangement links TRBV7-9 to TRBJ1-1, with 9 nucleotides matching TRBD1. The DNA of the CDR3 is TGTGCCAGCAGCTGGGACAGGGCTGAAGCTTTCTTT. Translating it yields CASSWDRAEAFF.